A selection of T cell receptor beta chains follows, all from one sample in a study of CD8+ T cells in alopecia areata. Libraries were prepared by immunoSEQ multiplex PCR; TCRdb keeps only in-frame clonotypes and omits some of them. The sample has roughly 250,000 clones, 60% seen once; the top ten hold roughly 0.93%. The specimen comprised CD4+ T cells sorted from blood, sampled around week 54, from a patient treated with tofacitinib. The receptors were sampled from a human donor with alopecia areata. CDR3s include the opening cysteine and the closing phenylalanine or tryptophan. Size is omitted from some rows. Given values are once, few, many or a class for expanded clones.

>NA|TRBV30
CARVGEGNYGYTF
>NA|TRBV5-1
CASSLASTPNTEAFF
>few|TRBV5-6
CASSWARQGVQYF
>NA|TRBV27
CASRHSGGDTQYF
>NA|TRBV19
CASSIPRTGGPGELFF
>NA|TRBV7-2
CASSFRTDSPLHF
>NA|TRBV5-6
CASAKGLAKNIQYF
>NA|TRBV29-1
CSVATGDEQYF
>once|TRBV14
CASSQKHLYGYTF
>few|TRBV9
CASSPGGSSSYEQYF
>NA|TRBV12-5
CASGLGTLNGPQHF
>few|TRBV15
CATSSQGAWSYGYTF
>few|TRBV10-3
CASGTDTQYF
>NA|TRBV4-3
CASSQGGAHSGANVLTF
>NA|TRBV19
CASSIAWADTQYF
>NA|TRBV11-2
CASSLVSLTNEQFF
>NA|TRBV30
CAWSVAGYSNQPQHF
>NA|TRBV10-3
CAISDTLSGANVLTF
>NA|TRBV29-1
CSGSGRANTEAFF
>NA|TRBV29-1
CSVERLLGGGYTF
>few|TRBV18
CASSTSGQGYEQYF
>few|TRBV4-3
CASSQAPGAFNEKLFF
>NA|TRBV30
CAWTPSTDTQYF
>few|TRBV18
CASSPKAGEGSPLHF
>NA|TRBV5-1
CASSEGYNYGYTF
>NA|TRBV5-1
CASSFDRAVAEAFF